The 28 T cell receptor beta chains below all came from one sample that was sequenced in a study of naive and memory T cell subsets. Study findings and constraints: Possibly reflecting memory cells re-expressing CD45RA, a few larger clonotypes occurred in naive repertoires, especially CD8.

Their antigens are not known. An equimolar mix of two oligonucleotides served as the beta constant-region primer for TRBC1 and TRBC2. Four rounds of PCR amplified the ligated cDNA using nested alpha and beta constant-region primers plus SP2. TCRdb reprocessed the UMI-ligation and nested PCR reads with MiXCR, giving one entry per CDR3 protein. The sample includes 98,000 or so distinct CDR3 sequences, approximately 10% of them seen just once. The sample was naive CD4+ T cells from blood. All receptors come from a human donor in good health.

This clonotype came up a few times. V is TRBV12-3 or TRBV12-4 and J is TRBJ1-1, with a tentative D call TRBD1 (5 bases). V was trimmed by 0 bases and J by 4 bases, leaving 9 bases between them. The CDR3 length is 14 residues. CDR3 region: CASSLASGITEAFF. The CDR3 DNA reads TGTGCCAGCAGTTTAGCGTCAGGGATCACTGAAGCTTTCTTT.

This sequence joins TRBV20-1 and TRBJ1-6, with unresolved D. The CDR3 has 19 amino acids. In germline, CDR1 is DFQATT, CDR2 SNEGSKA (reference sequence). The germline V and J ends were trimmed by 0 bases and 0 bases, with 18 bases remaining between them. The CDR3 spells CSAREGVGRLSSYNSPLHF. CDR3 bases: TGCAGTGCTAGAGAAGGAGTTGGGCGCTTGAGCTCCTATAATTCACCCCTCCACTTT.

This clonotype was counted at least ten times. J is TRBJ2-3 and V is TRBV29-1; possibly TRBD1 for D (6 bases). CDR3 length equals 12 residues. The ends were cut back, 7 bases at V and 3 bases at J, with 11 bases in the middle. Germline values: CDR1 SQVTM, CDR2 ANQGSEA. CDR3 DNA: TGCAGCGCAGGGGAAATGACAGATACGCAGTATTTT. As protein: CSAGEMTDTQYF.

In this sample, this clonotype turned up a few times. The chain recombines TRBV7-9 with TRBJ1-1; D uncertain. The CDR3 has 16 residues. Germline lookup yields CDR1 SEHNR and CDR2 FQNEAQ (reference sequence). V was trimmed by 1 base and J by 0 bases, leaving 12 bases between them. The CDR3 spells CASSLEVSVLNTEAFF. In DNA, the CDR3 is TGTGCCAGCAGCTTAGAAGTTAGCGTCTTGAACACTGAAGCTTTCTTT.

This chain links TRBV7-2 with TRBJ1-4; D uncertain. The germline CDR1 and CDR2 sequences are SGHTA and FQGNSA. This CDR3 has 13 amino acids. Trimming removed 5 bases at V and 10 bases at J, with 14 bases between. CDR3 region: CASSQPLARKLFF. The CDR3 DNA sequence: TGTGCCAGCAGCCAGCCACTAGCGAGAAAACTGTTTTTT.

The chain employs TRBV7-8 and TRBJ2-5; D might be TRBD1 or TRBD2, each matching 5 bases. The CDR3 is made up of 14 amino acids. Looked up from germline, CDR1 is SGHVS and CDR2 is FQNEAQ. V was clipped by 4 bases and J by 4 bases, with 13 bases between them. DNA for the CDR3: TGTGCCAGCAGCTCCCCCAAGGGGACAGAGACCCAGTACTTC. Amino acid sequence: CASSSPKGTETQYF.

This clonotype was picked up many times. The CDR3, as DNA: TGTGCCAGCAGTGTAGGCGAGCAGTACTTC. This sequence encodes CASSVGEQYF. J is TRBJ2-7 and V is TRBV2; D uncertain. This CDR3 region has 10 residues. Germline V gives CDR1 SNHLY, CDR2 FYNNEI. V was trimmed by 4 bases and J by 6 bases, leaving 4 bases between them.

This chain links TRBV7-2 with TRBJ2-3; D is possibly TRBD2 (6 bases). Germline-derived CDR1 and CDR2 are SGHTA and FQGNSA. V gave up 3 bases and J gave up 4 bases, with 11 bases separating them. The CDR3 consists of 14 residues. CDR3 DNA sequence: TGTGCCAGCAGCTTGCAAGCGGGCCCAGATACGCAGTATTTT. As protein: CASSLQAGPDTQYF.

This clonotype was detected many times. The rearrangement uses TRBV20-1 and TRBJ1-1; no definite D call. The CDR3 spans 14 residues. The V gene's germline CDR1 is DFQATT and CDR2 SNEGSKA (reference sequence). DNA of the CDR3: TGCAGCCACCATCGGGCCACTTTGAACACTGAAGCTTTCTTT. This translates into CSHHRATLNTEAFF.

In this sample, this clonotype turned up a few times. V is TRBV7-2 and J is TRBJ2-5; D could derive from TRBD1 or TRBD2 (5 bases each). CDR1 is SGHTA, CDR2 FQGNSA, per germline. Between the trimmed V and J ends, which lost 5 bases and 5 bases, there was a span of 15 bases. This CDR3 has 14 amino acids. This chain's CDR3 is CASSPTLWGETQYF. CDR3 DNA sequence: TGTGCCAGCAGCCCGACCTTGTGGGGGGAGACCCAGTACTTC.

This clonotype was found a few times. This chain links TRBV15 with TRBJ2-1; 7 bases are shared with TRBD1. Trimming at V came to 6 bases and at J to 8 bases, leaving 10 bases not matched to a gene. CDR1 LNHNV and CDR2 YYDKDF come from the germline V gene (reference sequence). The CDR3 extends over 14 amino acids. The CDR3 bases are TGTGCCACCAGTGGTCTAGGGGGCTTGGATGAGCAGTTCTTC. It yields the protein CATSGLGGLDEQFF. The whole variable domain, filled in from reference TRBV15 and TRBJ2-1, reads DAMVIQNPRYQVTQFGKPVTLSCSQTLNHNVMYWYQQKSSQAPKLLFHYYDKDFNNEADTPDNFQSRRPNTSFCFLDIRSPGLGDTAMYLCATSGLGGLDEQFFGPGTRLTVL.

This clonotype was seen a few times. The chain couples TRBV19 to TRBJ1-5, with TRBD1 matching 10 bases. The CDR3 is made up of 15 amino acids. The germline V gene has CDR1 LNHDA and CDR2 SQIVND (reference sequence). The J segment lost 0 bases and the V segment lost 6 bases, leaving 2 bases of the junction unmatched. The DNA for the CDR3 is TGTGCCAGTAGGAGGGACAGGGGTAGCAATCAGCCCCAGCATTTT. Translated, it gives CASRRDRGSNQPQHF.

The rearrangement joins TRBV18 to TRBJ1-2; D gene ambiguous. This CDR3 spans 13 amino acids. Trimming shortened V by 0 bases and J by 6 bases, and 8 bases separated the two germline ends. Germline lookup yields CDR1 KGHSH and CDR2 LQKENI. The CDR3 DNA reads TGTGCCAGCTCACCACCAGAGCCCCATGGCTACACCTTC. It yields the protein CASSPPEPHGYTF.

CDR3 sequence (DNA): TGTGCCAGCAGTTTCTCTCGCCCCTCTGTGGATACGCAGTATTTT. The encoded protein is CASSFSRPSVDTQYF. This chain uses TRBV12-3 or TRBV12-4 with TRBJ2-3; D is uncertain. V was shortened by 3 bases and J by 6 bases, with 16 bases between the two germline ends. This CDR3 is built from 15 residues.

The CDR3 is CASSSFSGLQPQHF. The CDR3 region has the DNA TGTGCCAGCAGCTCTTTCTCGGGGCTTCAGCCCCAGCATTTT. This chain links TRBV7-8 with TRBJ1-5; D may be TRBD1 (5 bases). CDR1 is SGHVS, CDR2 FQNEAQ, per germline. CDR3 size: 14 residues. The V end lost 4 bases, the J end lost 6 bases, and 13 bases lay between the germline ends.

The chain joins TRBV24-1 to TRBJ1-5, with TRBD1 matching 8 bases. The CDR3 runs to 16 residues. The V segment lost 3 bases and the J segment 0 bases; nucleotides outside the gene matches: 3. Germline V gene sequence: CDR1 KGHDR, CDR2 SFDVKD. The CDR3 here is CATSDPGQGSNQPQHF. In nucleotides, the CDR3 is TGTGCCACCAGTGATCCCGGACAGGGTAGCAATCAGCCCCAGCATTTT.

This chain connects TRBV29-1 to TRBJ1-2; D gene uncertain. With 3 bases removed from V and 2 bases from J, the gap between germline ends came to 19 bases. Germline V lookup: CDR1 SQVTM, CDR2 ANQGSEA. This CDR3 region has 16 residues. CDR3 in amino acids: CSVDQVPSPRNYGYTF. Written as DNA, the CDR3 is TGCAGCGTTGACCAGGTGCCCAGTCCCAGGAACTATGGCTACACCTTC.

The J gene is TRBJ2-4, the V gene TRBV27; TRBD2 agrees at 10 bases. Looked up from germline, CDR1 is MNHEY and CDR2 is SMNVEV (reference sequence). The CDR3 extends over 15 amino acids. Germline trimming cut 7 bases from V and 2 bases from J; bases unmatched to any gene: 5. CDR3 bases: TGTGCCAGCAAAGTACTAGCGGGGTCCAAAAACATTCAGTACTTC. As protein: CASKVLAGSKNIQYF.

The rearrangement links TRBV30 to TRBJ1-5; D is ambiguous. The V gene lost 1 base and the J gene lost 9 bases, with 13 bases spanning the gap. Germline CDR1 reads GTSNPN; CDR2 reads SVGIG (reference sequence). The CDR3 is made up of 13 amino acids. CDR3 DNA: TGTGCCTGGAGTGCCCGGTCGCTTCGGCCCCAGCATTTT. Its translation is CAWSARSLRPQHF.

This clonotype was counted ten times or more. CDR3 nucleotides: TGCAGCGTTGAAGATCTAGGACTCTCAATTAATGAGCAGTTCTTC. Protein product: CSVEDLGLSINEQFF. The J gene is TRBJ2-1, the V gene TRBV29-1, with D maybe TRBD2 (5 bases). The CDR3 is made up of 15 amino acids. Germline V gene sequence: CDR1 SQVTM, CDR2 ANQGSEA. V lost 0 bases and J lost 7, with 16 bases in between.

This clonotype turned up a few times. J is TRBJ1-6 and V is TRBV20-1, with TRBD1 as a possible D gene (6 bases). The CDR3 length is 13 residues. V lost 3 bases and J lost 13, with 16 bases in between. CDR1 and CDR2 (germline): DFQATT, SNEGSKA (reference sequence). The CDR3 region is CSASLDSRTPLHF. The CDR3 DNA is TGCAGTGCTAGTTTGGACAGCCGTACTCCCCTCCACTTT.

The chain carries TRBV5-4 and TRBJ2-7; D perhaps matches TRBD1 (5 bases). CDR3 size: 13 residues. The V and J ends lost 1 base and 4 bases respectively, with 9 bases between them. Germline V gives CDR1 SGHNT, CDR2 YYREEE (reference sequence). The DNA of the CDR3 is TGTGCCAGCAGCTTGTCCCAGGGTTACGAGCAGTACTTC. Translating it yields CASSLSQGYEQYF. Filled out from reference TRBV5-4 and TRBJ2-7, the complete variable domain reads ETGVTQSPTHLIKTRGQQVTLRCSSQSGHNTVSWYQQALGQGPQFIFQYYREEENGRGNFPPRFSGLQFPNYSSELNVNALELDDSALYLCASSLSQGYEQYFGPGTRLTVT.

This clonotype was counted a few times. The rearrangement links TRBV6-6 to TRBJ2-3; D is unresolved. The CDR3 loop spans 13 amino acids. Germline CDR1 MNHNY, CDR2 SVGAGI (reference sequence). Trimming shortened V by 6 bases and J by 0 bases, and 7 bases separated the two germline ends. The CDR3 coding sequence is TGTGCCAGCAGGCCGGTGAGCACAGATACGCAGTATTTT. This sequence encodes CASRPVSTDTQYF.

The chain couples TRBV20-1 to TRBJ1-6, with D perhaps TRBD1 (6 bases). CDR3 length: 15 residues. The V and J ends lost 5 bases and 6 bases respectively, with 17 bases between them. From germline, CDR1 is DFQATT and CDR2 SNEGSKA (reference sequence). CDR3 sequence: CSAPDSSKPNSPLHF. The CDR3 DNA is TGCAGTGCTCCGGACAGCAGCAAGCCTAATTCACCCCTCCACTTT.

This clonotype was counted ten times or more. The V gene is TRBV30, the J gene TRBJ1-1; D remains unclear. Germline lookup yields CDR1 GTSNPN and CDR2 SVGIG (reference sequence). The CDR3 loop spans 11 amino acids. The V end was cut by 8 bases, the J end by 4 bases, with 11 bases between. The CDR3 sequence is CAGARSTEAFF. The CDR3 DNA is TGTGCCGGTGCACGCAGCACTGAAGCTTTCTTT.

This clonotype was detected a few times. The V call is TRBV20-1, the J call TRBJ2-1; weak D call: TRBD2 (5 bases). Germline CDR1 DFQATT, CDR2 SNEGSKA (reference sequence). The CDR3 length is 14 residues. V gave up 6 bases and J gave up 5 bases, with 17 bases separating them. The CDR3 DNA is TGCAGTGCCCGGCGGGTCACTATTAACAATGAGCAGTTCTTC. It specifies CSARRVTINNEQFF.

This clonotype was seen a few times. The CDR3 sequence: CASSKQVFSTDTQYF. The CDR3 DNA reads TGTGCCAGCAGTAAACAGGTTTTTAGCACAGATACGCAGTATTTT. This rearrangement joins TRBV12-3 or TRBV12-4 to TRBJ2-3; weak D call: TRBD1 (5 bases). The ends were cut back, 5 bases at V and 0 bases at J, with 12 bases in the middle. This CDR3 region has 15 residues.

DNA for the CDR3: TGTGCCAGCAGTTTCAAGGGCACCGACGAAGCTTTCTTT. Its translation is CASSFKGTDEAFF. The V call is TRBV27, the J call TRBJ1-1; D unclear. The V end was cut by 3 bases, the J end by 8 bases, with 13 bases between. Germline loops: CDR1 MNHEY, CDR2 SMNVEV (reference sequence). The length of the CDR3 is 13 residues.